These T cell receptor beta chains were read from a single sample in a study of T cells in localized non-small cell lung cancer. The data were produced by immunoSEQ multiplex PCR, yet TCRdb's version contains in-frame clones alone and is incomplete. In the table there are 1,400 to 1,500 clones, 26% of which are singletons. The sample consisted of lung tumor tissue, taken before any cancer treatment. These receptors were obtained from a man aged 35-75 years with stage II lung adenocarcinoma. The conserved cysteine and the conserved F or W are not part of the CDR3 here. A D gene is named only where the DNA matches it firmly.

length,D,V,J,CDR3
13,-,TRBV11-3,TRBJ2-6,ASSTGISGANVLT
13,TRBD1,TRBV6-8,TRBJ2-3,ASSDRTGGDDTQY
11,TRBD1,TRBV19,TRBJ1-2,ASSKVTGNGYT
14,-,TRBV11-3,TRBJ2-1,ASSLAGAAGDNEQF
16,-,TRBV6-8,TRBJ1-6,ASSYSQPGAADNSPLH
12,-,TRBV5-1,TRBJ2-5,ASSPTGTQETQY
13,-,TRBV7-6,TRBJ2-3,ASSLGTSQADTQY
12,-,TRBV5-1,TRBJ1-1,ASSLGTSDTEAF
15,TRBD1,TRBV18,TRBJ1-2,ASSPIVGTALTYGYT
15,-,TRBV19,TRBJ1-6,ASSLTGTPGRNSPLH
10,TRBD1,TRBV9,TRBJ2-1,AGRQGRSGQF
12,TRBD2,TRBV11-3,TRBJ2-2,ASSFSGGTGELF
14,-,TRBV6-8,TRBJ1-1,ASSYSRGGMNTEAF
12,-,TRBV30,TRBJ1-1,AWSVPGQGTEAF
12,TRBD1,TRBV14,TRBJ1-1,ASSRDRARPEAF
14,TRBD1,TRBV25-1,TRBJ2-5,ASSPSQGAGGETQY
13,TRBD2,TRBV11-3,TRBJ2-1,ASTHVEGGGNEQF
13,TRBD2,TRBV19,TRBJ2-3,ASSKRGVSTDTQY
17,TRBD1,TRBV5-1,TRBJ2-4,ASSSDTGTGSLAKNIQY
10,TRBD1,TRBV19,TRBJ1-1,ASGQGNTEAF
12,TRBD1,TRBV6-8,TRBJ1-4,ASRTGAPGEKLF
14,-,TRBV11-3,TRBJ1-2,ASSLREMGTLYGYT
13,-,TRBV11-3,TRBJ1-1,ASSPWSMGGSEAF
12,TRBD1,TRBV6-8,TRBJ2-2,ASRGTVNTGELF